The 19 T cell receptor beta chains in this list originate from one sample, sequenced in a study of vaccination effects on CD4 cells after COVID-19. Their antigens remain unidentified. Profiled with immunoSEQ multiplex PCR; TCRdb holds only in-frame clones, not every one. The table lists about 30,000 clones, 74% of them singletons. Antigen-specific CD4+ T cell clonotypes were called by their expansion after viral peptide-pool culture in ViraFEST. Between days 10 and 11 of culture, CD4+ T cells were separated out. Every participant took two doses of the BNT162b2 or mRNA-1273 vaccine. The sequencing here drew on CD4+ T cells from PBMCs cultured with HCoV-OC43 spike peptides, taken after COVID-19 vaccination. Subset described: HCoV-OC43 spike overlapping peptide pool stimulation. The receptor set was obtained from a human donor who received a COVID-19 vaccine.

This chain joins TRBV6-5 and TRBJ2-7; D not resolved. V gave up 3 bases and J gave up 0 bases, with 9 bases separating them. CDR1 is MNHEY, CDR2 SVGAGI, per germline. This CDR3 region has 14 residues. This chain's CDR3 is CASSYVVGSYEQYF. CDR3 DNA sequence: TGTGCCAGCAGTTATGTAGTGGGCTCCTACGAGCAGTACTTC.

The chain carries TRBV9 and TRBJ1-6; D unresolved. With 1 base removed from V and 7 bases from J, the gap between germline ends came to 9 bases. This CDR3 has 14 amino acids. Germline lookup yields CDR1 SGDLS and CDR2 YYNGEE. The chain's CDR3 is CASSVFDINSPLHF. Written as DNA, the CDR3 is TGTGCCAGCAGCGTATTCGATATAAATTCACCCCTCCACTTT.

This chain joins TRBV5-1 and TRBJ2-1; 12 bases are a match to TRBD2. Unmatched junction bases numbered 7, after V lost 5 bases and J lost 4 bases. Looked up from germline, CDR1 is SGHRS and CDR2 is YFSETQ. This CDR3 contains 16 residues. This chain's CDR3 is CASSTTSGSGYNEQFF. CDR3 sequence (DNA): TGCGCCAGCAGTACGACTAGCGGGAGTGGGTACAATGAGCAGTTCTTC. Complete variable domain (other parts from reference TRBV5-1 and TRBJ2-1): KAGVTQTPRYLIKTRGQQVTLSCSPISGHRSVSWYQQTPGQGLQFLFEYFSETQRNKGNFPGRFSGRQFSNSRSEMNVSTLELGDSALYLCASSTTSGSGYNEQFFGPGTRLTVL.

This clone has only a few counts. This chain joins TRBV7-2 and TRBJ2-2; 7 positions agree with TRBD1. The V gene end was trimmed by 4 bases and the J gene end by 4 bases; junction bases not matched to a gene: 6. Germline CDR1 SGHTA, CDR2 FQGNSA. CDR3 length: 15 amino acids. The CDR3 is CASSSSYRGTGELFF. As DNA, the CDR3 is TGTGCCAGCAGCTCCTCCTACAGGGGCACCGGGGAGCTGTTTTTT.

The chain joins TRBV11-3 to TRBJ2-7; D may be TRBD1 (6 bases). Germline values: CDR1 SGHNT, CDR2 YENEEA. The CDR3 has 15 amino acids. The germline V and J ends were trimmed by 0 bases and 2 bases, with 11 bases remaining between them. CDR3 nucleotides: TGTGCCAGCAGCTTAGAGGGGACACGGGCCTACGAGCAGTACTTC. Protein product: CASSLEGTRAYEQYF.

Here the CDR3 DNA reads TGTGCCAGCTCGGGGACAGGGGGCAGCACAGATACGCAGTATTTT. This codes for CASSGTGGSTDTQYF. V is TRBV18 and J is TRBJ2-3, with 12 bases fitting TRBD1. The germline gives CDR1 KGHSH, CDR2 LQKENI. After removal of 6 bases from V and 0 bases from J, the junction contained 1 base not matched to a gene. The CDR3 sequence is 15 residues long. The complete variable domain, with remaining parts taken from reference TRBV18 and TRBJ2-3, reads NAGVMQNPRHLVRRRGQEARLRCSPMKGHSHVYWYRQLPEEGLKFMVYLQKENIIDESGMPKERFSAEFPKEGPSILRIQQVVRGDSAAYFCASSGTGGSTDTQYFGPGTRLTVL.

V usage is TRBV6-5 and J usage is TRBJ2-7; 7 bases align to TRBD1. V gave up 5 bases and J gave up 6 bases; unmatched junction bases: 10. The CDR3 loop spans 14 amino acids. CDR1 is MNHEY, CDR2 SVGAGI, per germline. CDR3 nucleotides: TGTGCCAGCAGTCCGGGGCGTTGGGACAGCGAGCAGTACTTC. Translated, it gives CASSPGRWDSEQYF.

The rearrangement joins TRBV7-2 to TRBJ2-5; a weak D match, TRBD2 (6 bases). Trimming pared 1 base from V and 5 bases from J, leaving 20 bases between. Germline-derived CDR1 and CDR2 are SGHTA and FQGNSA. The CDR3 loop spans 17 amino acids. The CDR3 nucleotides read TGTGCCAGCAGCTTAGTGGGGACTCAGCACGTTGGGGAGACCCAGTACTTC. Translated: CASSLVGTQHVGETQYF.

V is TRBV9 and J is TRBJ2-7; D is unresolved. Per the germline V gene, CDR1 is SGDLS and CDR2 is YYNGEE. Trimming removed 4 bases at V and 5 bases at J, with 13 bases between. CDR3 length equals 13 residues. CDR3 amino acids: CASSFSAENEQYF. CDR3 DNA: TGTGCCAGCAGCTTTAGTGCGGAGAACGAGCAGTACTTC.

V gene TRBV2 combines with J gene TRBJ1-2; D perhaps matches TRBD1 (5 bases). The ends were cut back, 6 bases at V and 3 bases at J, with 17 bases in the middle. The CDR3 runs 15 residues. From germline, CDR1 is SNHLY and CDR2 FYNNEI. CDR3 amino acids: CASRGSERGHYGYTF. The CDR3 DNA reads TGTGCCAGCAGGGGGTCAGAAAGGGGTCACTATGGCTACACCTTC.

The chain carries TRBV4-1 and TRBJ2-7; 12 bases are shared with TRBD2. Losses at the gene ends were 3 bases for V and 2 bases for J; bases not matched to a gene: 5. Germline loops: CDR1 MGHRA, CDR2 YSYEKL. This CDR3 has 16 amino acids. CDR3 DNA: TGCGCCAGCAGCCAGATGGCTAGCGGGGGGGCCTACGAGCAGTACTTC. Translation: CASSQMASGGAYEQYF.

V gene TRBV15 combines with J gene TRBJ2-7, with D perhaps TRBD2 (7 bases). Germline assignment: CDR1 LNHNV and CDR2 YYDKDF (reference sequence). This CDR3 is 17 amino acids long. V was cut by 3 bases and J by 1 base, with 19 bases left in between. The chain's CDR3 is CATSRALGGAGSYEQYF. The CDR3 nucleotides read TGTGCCACCAGCAGGGCGTTAGGGGGGGCCGGGTCCTACGAGCAGTACTTC.

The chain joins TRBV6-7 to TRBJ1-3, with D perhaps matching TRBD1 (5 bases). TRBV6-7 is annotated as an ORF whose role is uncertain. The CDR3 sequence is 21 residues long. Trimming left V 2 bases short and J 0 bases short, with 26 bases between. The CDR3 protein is CASSYTRGRRIPPSSGNTIYF. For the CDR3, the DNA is TGTGCCAGCAGTTACACCCGGGGACGCCGAATTCCTCCCTCCTCTGGAAACACCATATATTTT.

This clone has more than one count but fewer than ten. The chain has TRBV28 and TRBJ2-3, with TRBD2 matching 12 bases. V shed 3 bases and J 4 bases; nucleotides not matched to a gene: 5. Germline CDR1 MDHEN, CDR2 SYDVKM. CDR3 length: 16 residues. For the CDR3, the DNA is TGTGCCAGCAGTTTCCCGACTAGCGGGAGTGCAGATACGCAGTATTTT. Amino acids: CASSFPTSGSADTQYF.

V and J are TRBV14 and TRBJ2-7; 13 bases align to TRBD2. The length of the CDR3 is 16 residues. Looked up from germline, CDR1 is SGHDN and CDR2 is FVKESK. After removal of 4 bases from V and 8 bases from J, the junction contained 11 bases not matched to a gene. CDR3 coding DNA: TGTGCCAGCAGCCCCTTTGTGACTAGCGGGGGGTTCCAGCAGTACTTC. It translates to CASSPFVTSGGFQQYF.

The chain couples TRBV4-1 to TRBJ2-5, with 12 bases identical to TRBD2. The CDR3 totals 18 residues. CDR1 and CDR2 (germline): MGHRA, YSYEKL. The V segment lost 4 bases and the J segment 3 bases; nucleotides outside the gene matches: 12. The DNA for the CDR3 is TGCGCCAGCAGCCCCCGACTAGCGGGAGCGCGGTGGAAAGAGACCCAGTACTTC. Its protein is CASSPRLAGARWKETQYF.

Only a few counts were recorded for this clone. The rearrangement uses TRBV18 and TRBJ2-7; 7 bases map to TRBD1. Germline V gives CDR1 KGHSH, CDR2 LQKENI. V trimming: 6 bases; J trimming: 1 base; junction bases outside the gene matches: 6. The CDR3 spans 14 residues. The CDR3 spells CASSGQAQSYEQYF. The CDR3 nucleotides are TGTGCCAGCTCCGGACAGGCTCAGTCCTACGAGCAGTACTTC.

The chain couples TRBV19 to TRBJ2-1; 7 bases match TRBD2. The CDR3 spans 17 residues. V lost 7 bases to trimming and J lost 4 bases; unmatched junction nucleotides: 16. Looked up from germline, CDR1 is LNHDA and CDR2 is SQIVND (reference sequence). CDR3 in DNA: TGTGCCAGTACCCCGAGCGGGACCGGGTTTGGATACAATGAGCAGTTCTTC. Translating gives CASTPSGTGFGYNEQFF.

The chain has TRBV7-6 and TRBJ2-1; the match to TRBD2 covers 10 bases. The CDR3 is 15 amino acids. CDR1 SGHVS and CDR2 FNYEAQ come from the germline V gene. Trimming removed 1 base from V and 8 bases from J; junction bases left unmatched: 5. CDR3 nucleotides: TGTGCCAGCAGCTTAGAAACTAGCGGGACCTATGAGCAGTTCTTC. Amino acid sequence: CASSLETSGTYEQFF.